This T cell receptor (beta chain) is drawn from a study of blood T cell repertoires in COVID-19. Turning to the study itself: Specimens from acute and convalescent COVID-19 originated in the United States, Italy and Spain. Sources were T cells, B-cell-depleted T cells, or PBMCs; the material itself was cDNA or gDNA.

Method: immunoSEQ multiplex PCR; TCRdb's copy keeps in-frame clones and lacks some. The table includes hundreds of thousands of clones, around 90% detected once. This clone was detected only once. The V and J ends lost 0 bases and 0 bases respectively, with 8 bases between them. This CDR3 has 15 residues. Germline CDR1 and CDR2: SGDLS and YYNGEE. Sequenced input: PBMCs or T cells enriched from blood (not recorded which). The chain uses TRBV9 and TRBJ2-3, with D uncertain. The sequence derives from a woman aged 18-29 years with acute COVID-19. This CDR3 is CASSVGAWSTDTQYF. In DNA form, the CDR3 reads TGTGCCAGCAGCGTAGGAGCGTGGAGCACAGATACGCAGTATTTT.